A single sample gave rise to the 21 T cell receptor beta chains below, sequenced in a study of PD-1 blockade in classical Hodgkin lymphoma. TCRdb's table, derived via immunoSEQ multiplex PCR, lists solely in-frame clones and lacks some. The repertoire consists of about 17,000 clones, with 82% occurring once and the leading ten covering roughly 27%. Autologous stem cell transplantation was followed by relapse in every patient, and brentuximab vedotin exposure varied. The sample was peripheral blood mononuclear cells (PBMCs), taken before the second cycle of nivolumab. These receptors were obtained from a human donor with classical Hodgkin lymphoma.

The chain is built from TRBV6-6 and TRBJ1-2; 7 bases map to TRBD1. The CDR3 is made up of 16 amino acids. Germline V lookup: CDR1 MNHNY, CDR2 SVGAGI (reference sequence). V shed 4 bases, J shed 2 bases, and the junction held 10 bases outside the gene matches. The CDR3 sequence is CASSSPLDRTNYGYTF. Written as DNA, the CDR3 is TGTGCCAGCAGTTCCCCCCTGGACAGGACAAACTATGGCTACACCTTC.

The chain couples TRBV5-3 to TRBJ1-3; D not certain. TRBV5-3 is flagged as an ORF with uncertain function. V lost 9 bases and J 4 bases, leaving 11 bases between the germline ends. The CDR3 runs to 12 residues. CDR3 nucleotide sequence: TGTGCCAAGAGGCTATCCGGAAACACCATATATTTT. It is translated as CAKRLSGNTIYF.

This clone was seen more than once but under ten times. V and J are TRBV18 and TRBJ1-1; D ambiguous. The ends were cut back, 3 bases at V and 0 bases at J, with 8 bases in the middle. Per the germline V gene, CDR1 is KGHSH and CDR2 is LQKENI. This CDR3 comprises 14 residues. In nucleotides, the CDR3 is TGTGCCAGCTCACCGGCCACGGTGAACACTGAAGCTTTCTTT. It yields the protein CASSPATVNTEAFF.

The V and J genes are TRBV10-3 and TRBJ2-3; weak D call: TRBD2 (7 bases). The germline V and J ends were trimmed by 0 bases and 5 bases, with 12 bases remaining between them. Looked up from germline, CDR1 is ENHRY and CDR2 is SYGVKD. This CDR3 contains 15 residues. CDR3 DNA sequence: TGTGCCATCAGTGAGTCTGGGGGGGCCGTAGATACGCAGTATTTT. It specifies CAISESGGAVDTQYF.

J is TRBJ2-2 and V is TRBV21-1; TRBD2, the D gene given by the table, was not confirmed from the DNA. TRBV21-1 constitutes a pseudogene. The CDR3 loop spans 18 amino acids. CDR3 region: CASSKEVSTRGGSGELFF. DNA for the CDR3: TGTGCCAGCAGCAAGGAGGTATCGACGAGGGGAGGATCCGGGGAGCTGTTTTTT.

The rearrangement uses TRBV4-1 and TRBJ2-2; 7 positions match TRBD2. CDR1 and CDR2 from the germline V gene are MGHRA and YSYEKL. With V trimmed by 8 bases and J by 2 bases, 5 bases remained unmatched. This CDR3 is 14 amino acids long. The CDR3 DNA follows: TGCGCCAGCCGGTGGGGGGGTAACACCGGGGAGCTGTTTTTT. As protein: CASRWGGNTGELFF.

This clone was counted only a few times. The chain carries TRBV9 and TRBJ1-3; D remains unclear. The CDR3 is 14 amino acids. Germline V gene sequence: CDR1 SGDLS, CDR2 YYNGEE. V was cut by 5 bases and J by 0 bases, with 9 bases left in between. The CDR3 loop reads CASSFGLSGNTIYF. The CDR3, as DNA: TGTGCCAGCAGTTTCGGACTCTCTGGAAACACCATATATTTT.

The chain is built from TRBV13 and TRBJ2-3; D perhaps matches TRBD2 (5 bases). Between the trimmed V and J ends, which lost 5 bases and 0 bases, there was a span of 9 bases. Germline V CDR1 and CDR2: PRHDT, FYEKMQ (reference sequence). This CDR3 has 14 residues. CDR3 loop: CASSIRTSTDTQYF. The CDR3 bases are TGTGCCAGCAGCATAAGGACTAGCACAGATACGCAGTATTTT. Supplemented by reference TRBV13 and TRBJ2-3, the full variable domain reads AAGVIQSPRHLIKEKRETATLKCYPIPRHDTVYWYQQGPGQDPQFLISFYEKMQSDKGSIPDRFSAQQFSDYHSELNMSSLELGDSALYFCASSIRTSTDTQYFGPGTRLTVL.

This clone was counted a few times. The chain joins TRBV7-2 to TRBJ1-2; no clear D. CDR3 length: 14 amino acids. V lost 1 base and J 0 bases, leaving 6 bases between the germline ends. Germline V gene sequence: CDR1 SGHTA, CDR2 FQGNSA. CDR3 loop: CASSLDGTNYGYTF. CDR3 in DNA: TGTGCCAGCAGCTTAGACGGGACTAACTATGGCTACACCTTC.

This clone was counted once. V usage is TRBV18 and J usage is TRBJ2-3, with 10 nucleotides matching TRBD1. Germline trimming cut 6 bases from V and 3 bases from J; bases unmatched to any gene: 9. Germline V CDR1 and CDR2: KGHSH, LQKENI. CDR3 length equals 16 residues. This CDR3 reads CASSLRQGATTDTQYF. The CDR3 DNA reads TGTGCCAGCTCCCTCAGACAGGGGGCGACAACAGATACGCAGTATTTT.

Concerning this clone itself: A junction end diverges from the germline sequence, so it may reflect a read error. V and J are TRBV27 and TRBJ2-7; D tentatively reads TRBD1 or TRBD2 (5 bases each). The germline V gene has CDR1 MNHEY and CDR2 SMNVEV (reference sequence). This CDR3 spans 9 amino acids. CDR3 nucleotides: TGTGCCAGCAGTTTACGGGACGACTTC. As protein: CASSLRDDF.

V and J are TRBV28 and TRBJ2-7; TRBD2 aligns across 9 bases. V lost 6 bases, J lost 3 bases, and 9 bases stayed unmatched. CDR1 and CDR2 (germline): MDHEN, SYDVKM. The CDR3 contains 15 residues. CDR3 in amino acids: CASSGASGVSYEQYF. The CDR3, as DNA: TGTGCCAGCAGCGGGGCTAGCGGGGTCAGCTACGAGCAGTACTTC. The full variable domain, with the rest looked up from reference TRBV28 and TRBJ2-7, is DVKVTQSSRYLVKRTGEKVFLECVQDMDHENMFWYRQDPGLGLRLIYFSYDVKMKEKGDIPEGYSVSREKKERFSLILESASTNQTSMYLCASSGASGVSYEQYFGPGTRLTVT.

The CDR3 loop is CASSEGEANEQFF. CDR3 DNA: TGTGCCAGCAGTGAGGGCGAAGCCAATGAGCAGTTCTTC. The genes are TRBV6-4 and TRBJ2-1; D not resolved. The CDR3 spans 13 residues. Germline-derived CDR1 and CDR2 are MRHNA and SNTAGT. Trimming pared 3 bases from V and 6 bases from J, leaving 9 bases between.

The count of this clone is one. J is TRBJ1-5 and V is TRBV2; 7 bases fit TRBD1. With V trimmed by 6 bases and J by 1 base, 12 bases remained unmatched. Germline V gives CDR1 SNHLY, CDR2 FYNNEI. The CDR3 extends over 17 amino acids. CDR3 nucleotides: TGTGCCAGCAGCCGCCGACAGGGTTCCTTAAGCAATCAGCCCCAGCATTTT. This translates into CASSRRQGSLSNQPQHF.

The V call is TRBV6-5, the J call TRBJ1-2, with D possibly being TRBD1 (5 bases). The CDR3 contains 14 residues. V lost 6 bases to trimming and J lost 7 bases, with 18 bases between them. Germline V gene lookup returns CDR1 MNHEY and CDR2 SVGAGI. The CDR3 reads CASSYDQGRSGYTF. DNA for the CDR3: TGTGCCAGCAGCTACGACCAGGGTCGGAGTGGCTACACCTTC.

CDR3 loop: CASSLASAGGFGDTQYF. For the CDR3, the DNA is TGTGCCAGCAGCTTGGCCTCGGCGGGGGGGTTCGGAGATACGCAGTATTTT. J is TRBJ2-3 and V is TRBV5-8; TRBD2 matches at 9 bases. This CDR3 contains 17 residues. Germline V gives CDR1 SGHTS, CDR2 YDEGEE. V was clipped by 0 bases and J by 5 bases; unmatched bases: 10.

The CDR3 is CASSSLFSESVDWDEQYF. The CDR3 nucleotides are TGTGCCAGCAGCTCTCTCTTTTCCGAATCGGTGGACTGGGACGAGCAGTACTTC. The rearrangement links TRBV7-8 to TRBJ2-7, with D possibly TRBD2 on 5 matching bases. There are 18 residues in the CDR3. The V gene lost 4 bases and the J gene lost 5 bases, with 27 bases spanning the gap. CDR1 is SGHVS and CDR2 is FQNEAQ in the germline V gene.

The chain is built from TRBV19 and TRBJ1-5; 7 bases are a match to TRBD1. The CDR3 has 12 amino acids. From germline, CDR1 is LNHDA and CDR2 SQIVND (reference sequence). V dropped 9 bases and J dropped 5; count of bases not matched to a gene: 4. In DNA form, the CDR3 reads TGTGCCAGCCGGGACAGTCATCAGCCCCAGCATTTT. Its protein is CASRDSHQPQHF.

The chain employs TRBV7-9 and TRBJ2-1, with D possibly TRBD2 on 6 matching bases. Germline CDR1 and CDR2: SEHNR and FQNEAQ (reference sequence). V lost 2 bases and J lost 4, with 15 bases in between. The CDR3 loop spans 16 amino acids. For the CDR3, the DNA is TGTGCCAGCAGCTTATTACTGGTTAGCGGTTACAATGAGCAGTTCTTC. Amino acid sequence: CASSLLLVSGYNEQFF.

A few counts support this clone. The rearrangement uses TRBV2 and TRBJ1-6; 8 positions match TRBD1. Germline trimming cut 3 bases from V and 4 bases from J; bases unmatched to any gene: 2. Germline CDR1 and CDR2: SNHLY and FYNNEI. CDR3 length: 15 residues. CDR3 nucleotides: TGTGCCAGCAGTGACAACAGGGGGTATAATTCACCCCTCCACTTT. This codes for CASSDNRGYNSPLHF.

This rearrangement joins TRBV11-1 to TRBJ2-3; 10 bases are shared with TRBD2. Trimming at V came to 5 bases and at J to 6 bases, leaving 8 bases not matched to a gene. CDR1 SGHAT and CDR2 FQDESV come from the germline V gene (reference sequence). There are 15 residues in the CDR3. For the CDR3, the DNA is TGTGCCAGCAGCAAAGCGGGGGGGACGTTGGATACGCAGTATTTT. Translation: CASSKAGGTLDTQYF.